This T cell receptor (beta chain) was documented in a study of CD8+ T cells in alopecia areata. Study background: At a dose of 5 to 10 mg twice daily, oral tofacitinib was given to treated patients.

In each case, RNA was isolated and then reverse transcribed into cDNA as the sequencing template. TCRdb keeps only in-frame clones here, not all; method: immunoSEQ multiplex PCR. The sample has under 130,000 clones; approximately 84% are singletons. Treatment meaning: oral pan-JAK inhibitor, 5-10 mg twice daily. The CDR3 runs 18 residues. This clonotype was sampled from a human donor with alopecia areata. This rearrangement joins TRBV21-1 to TRBJ2-1. TRBV21-1 is described as a pseudogene. The material was CD8+ T cells sorted from blood, obtained at approximately week 31, from a patient treated with tofacitinib. The CDR3 is CASSMTGPPESSYNEQFF. The CDR3 coding sequence is TGTGCCAGCAGCATGACGGGACCCCCAGAGAGCTCCTACAATGAGCAGTTCTTC.